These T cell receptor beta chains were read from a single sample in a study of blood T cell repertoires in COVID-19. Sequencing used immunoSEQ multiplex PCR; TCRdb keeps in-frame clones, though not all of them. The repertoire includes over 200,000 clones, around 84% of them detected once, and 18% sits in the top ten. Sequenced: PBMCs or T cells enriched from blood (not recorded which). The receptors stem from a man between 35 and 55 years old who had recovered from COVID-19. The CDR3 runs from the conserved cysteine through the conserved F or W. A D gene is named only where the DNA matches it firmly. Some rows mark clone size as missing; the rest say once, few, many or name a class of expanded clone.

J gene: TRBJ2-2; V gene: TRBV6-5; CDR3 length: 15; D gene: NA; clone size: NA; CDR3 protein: CATYPSLSNTGELFF; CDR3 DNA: TGTGCCACCTATCCCTCCCTTTCTAACACCGGGGAGCTGTTTTTT
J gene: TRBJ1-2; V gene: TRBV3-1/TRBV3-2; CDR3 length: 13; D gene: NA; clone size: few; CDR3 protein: CASSHLQGYGYTF; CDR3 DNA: TGTGCCAGCAGCCATCTACAGGGCTATGGCTACACCTTC
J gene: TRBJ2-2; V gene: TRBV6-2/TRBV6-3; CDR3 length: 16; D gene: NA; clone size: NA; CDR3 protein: CASSRPGLVFPGELFF; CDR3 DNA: TGTGCCAGCAGCCGTCCCGGCCTAGTGTTTCCCGGGGAGCTGTTTTTT
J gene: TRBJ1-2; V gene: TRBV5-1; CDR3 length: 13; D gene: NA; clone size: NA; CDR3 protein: CASSSNREDSYTF; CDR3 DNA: TGCGCCAGCAGCTCCAACAGGGAAGATAGCTACACCTTC
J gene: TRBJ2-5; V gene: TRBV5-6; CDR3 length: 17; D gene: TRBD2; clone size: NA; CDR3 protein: CASSWGLAGGQQETQYF; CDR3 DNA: TGTGCCAGCAGCTGGGGACTAGCGGGAGGTCAGCAAGAGACCCAGTACTTC
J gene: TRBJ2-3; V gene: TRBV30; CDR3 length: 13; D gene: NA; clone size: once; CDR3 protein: CAWSVGGTDTQYF; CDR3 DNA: TGTGCCTGGAGTGTAGGAGGCACAGATACGCAGTATTTT
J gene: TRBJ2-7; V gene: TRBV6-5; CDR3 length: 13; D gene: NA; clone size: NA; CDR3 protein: CASRAVRGDEQYF; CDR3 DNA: TGTGCCAGCAGAGCCGTTAGAGGAGACGAGCAGTACTTC
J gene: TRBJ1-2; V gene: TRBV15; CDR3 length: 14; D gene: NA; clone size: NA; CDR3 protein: CATSRDRGIYGYTF; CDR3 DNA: TGTGCCACCAGCAGAGATAGGGGAATCTATGGCTACACCTTC
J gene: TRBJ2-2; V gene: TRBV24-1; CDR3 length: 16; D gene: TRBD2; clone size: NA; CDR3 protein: CATSDLTSGRHGELFF; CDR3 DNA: TGTGCCACCAGTGACCTTACTAGCGGGAGACACGGGGAGCTGTTTTTT
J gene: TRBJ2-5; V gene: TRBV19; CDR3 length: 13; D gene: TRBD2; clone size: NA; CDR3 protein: CASSTSGIETQYF; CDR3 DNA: TGTGCCAGTTCGACTAGCGGGATAGAGACCCAGTACTTC
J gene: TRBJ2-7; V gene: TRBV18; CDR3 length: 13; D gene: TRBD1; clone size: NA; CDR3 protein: CASSPRGTGEQYF; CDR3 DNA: TGTGCCAGCTCACCCAGGGGGACAGGCGAGCAGTACTTC
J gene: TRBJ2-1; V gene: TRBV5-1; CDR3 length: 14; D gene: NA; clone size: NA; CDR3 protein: CASNQGRPPNEQFF; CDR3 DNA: TGCGCCAGCAATCAGGGGCGACCCCCCAATGAGCAGTTCTTC
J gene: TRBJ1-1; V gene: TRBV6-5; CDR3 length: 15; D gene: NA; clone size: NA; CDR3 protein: CASSQQGGRNTEAFF; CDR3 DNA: TGTGCCAGCAGTCAACAGGGAGGGAGGAACACTGAAGCTTTCTTT
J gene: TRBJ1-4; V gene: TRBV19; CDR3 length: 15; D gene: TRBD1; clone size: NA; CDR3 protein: CASSSQTGGKEKLFF; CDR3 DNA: TGTGCCAGTAGTTCCCAGACAGGGGGAAAAGAAAAACTGTTTTTT
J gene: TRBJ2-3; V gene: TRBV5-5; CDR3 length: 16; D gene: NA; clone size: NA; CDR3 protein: CASSLLQGSTTDTQYF; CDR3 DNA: TGTGCCAGCAGCTTGCTTCAGGGGTCTACCACAGATACGCAGTATTTT
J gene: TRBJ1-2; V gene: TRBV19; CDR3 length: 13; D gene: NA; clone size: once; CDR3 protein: CATQGSPNYGYTF; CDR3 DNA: TGTGCCACCCAGGGCAGTCCTAACTATGGCTACACCTTC
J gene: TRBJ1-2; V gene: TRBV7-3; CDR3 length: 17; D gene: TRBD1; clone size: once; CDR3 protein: CASSLTAGTGVSNGYTF; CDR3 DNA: TGTGCCAGCAGCTTAACTGCCGGGACAGGGGTTTCGAATGGCTACACCTTC
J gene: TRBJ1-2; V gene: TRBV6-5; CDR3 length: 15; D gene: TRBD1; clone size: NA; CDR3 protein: CASSHRTGGDYGYTF; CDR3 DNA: TGTGCCAGCAGTCATAGGACAGGGGGAGACTATGGCTACACCTTC
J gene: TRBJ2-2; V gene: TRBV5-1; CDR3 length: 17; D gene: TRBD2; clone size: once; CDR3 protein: CASSLAGRGARTGELFF; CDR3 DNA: TGCGCCAGCAGCTTGGCCGGGCGGGGGGCGAGGACCGGGGAGCTGTTTTTT
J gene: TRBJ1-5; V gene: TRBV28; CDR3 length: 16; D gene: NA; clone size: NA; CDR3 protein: CASRTGFFLSNQPQHF; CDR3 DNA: TGTGCCAGCAGAACAGGGTTTTTTCTTAGCAATCAGCCCCAGCATTTT
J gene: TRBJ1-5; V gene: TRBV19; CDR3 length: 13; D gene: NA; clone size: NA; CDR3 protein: CASSIAGNQPQHF; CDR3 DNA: TGTGCCAGTAGTATAGCGGGCAATCAGCCCCAGCATTTT
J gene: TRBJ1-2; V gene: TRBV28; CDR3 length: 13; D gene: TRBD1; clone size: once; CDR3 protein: CASRQGADHGYTF; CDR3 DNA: TGTGCCAGCAGACAGGGGGCGGATCATGGCTACACCTTC
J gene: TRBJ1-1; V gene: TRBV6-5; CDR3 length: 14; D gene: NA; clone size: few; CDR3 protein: CASRTTEKNTEAFF; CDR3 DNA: TGTGCCAGCAGAACGACAGAGAAGAACACTGAAGCTTTCTTT
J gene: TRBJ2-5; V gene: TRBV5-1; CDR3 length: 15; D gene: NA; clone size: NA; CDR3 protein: CASSPSAGSEETQYF; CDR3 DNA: TGCGCCAGCAGCCCATCGGCCGGGTCCGAGGAGACCCAGTACTTC
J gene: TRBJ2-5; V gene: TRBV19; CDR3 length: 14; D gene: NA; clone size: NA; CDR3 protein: CASSIRDYQETQYF; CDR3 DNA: TGTGCCAGTAGTATTAGGGACTACCAAGAGACCCAGTACTTC
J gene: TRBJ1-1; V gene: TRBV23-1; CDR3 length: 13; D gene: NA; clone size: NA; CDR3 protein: CASSRLPNTEAFF; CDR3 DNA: TGCGCCAGCAGTCGGCTTCCGAACACTGAAGCTTTCTTT
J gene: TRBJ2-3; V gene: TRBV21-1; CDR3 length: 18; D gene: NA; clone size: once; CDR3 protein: CASSKEGRLAGATDTQYF; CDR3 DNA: TGTGCCAGCAGCAAAGAGGGGCGACTAGCGGGGGCCACAGATACGCAGTATTTT
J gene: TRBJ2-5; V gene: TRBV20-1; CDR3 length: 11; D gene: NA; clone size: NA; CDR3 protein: CSARQGETQYF; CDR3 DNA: TGCAGTGCTAGACAGGGAGAGACCCAGTACTTC
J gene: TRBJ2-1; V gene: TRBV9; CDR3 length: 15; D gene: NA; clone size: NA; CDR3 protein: CASSVSGSGTDEQFF; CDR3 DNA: TGTGCCAGCAGCGTATCGGGGTCGGGAACCGATGAGCAGTTCTTC
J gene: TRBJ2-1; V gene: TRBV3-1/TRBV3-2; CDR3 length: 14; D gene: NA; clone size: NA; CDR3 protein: CASSQDRAYNEQFF; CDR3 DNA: TGTGCCAGCAGCCAAGACAGGGCCTACAATGAGCAGTTCTTC
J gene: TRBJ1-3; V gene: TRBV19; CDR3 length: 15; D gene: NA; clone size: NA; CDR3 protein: CASSLTGISGNTIYF; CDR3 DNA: TGTGCCAGTAGTTTAACAGGGATTTCTGGAAACACCATATATTTT
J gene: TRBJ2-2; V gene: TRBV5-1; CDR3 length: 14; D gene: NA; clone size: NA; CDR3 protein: CASSRRTPTGELFF; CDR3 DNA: TGCGCCAGCAGTCGGAGGACCCCCACCGGGGAGCTGTTTTTT
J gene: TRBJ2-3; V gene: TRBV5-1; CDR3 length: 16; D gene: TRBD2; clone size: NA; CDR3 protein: CASTFLAGGPGNTQYF; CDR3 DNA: TGCGCCAGCACCTTTCTTGCGGGAGGGCCGGGGAATACGCAGTATTTT
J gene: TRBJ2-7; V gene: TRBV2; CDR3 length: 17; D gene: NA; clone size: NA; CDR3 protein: CASSERVGTPPFYEQYF; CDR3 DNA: TGTGCCAGCAGTGAAAGAGTCGGGACTCCCCCTTTCTACGAGCAGTACTTC
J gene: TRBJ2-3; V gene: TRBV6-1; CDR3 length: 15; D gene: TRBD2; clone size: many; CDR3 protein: CASSELAGSTDTQYF; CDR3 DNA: TGTGCCAGCAGTGAACTAGCGGGAAGCACAGATACGCAGTATTTT
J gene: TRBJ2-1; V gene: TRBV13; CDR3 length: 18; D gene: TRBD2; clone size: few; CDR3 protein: CASSLPRGASGSRVEQFF; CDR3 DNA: TGTGCCAGCAGCCTCCCTCGTGGAGCTAGCGGGAGTCGAGTTGAGCAGTTCTTC
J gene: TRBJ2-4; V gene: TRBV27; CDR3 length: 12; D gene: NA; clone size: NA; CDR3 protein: CASLDSKNIQYF; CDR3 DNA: TGTGCCAGCCTCGACAGTAAAAACATTCAGTACTTC
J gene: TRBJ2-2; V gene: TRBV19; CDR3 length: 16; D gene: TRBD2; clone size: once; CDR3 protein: CAIRTGLGANTGELFF; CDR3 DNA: TGTGCCATTCGAACGGGACTAGGAGCGAACACCGGGGAGCTGTTTTTT
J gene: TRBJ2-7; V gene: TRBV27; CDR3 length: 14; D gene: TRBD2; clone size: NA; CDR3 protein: CASSLSGPAYEQYF; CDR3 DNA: TGTGCCAGCAGTCTTAGCGGGCCAGCCTACGAGCAGTACTTC
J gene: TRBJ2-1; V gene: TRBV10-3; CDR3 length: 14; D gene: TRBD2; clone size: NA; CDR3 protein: CAIRGLAGNNEQFF; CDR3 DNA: TGTGCCATCAGGGGACTAGCGGGAAACAATGAGCAGTTCTTC
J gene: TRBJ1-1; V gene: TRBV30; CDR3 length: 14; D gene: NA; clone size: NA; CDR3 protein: CAWSMTGLDTEAFF; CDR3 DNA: TGTGCCTGGAGTATGACAGGCTTGGACACTGAAGCTTTCTTT
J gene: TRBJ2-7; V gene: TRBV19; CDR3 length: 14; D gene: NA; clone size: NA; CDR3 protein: CASSMSVTGREQYF; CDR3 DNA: TGTGCCAGTAGTATGTCTGTCACAGGGCGCGAGCAGTACTTC
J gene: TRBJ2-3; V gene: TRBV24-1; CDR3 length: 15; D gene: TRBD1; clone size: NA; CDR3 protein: CATSGTGQSTDTQYF; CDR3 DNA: TGTGCCACTTCTGGGACAGGCCAAAGCACAGATACGCAGTATTTT
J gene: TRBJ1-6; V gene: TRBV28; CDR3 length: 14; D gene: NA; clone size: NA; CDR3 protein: CASRDLSYNSPLHF; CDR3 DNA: TGTGCCAGCAGGGACTTATCCTATAATTCACCCCTCCACTTT
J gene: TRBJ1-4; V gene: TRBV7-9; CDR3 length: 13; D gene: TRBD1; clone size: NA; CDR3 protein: CTSSLGTDEKLFF; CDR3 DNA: TGTACCAGCAGCTTAGGGACAGATGAAAAACTGTTTTTT
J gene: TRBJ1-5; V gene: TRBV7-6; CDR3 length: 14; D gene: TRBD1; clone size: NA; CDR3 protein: CASSPGQNNQPQHF; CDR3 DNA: TGTGCCAGCAGCCCGGGACAGAACAATCAGCCCCAGCATTTT
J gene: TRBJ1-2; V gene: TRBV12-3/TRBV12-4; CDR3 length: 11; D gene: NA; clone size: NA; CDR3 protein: CATSLSTVPTF; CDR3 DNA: TGTGCCACCAGTTTATCAACAGTCCCCACCTTC
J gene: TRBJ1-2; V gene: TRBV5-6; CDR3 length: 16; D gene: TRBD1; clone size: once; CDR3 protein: CASSETGTGANYGYTF; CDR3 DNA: TGTGCCAGCAGCGAAACCGGGACAGGGGCTAACTATGGCTACACCTTC
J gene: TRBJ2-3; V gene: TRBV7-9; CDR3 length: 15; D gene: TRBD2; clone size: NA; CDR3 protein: CASSLSGAGTDTQYF; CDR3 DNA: TGTGCCAGCAGCCTAAGCGGGGCAGGCACAGATACGCAGTATTTT
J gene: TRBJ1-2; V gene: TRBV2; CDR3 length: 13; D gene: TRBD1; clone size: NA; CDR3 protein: CASSTGTVRGYTF; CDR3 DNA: TGTGCCAGCAGTACCGGGACAGTGAGGGGCTACACCTTC
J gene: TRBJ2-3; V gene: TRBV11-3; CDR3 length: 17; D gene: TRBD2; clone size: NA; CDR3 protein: CASSLDLLAGGPNTQYF; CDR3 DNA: TGTGCCAGCAGCTTAGATCTTCTAGCGGGAGGGCCGAATACGCAGTATTTT
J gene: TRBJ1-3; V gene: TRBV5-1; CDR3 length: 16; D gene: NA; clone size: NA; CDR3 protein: CASSSTHQGPGNTIYF; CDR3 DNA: TGCGCCAGCAGCTCAACCCACCAGGGGCCTGGAAACACCATATATTTT
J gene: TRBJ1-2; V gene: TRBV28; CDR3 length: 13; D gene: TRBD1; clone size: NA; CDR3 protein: CASSLGQAYGYTF; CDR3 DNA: TGTGCCAGCAGTTTGGGACAGGCTTATGGCTACACCTTC
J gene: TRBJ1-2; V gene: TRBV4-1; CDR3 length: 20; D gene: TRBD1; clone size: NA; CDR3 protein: CASSRLTGVSGIIANYGYTF; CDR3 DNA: TGCGCCAGCAGCCGCTTAACAGGGGTTTCTGGAATAATAGCTAACTATGGCTACACCTTC
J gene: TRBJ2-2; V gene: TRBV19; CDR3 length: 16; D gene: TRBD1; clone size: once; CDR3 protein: CASTGDRAAKWGELFF; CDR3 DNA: TGTGCCAGTACTGGGGACAGGGCAGCCAAGTGGGGGGAGCTGTTTTTT
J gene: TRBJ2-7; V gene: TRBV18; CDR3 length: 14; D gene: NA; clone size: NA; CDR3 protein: CASSPDMEAYEQYF; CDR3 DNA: TGTGCCAGCTCACCCGACATGGAGGCCTACGAGCAGTACTTC
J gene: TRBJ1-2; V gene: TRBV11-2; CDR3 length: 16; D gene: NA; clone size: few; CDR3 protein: CASSLNSGHPTYGYTF; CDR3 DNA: TGTGCCAGCAGCTTAAATTCGGGACACCCAACCTATGGCTACACCTTC